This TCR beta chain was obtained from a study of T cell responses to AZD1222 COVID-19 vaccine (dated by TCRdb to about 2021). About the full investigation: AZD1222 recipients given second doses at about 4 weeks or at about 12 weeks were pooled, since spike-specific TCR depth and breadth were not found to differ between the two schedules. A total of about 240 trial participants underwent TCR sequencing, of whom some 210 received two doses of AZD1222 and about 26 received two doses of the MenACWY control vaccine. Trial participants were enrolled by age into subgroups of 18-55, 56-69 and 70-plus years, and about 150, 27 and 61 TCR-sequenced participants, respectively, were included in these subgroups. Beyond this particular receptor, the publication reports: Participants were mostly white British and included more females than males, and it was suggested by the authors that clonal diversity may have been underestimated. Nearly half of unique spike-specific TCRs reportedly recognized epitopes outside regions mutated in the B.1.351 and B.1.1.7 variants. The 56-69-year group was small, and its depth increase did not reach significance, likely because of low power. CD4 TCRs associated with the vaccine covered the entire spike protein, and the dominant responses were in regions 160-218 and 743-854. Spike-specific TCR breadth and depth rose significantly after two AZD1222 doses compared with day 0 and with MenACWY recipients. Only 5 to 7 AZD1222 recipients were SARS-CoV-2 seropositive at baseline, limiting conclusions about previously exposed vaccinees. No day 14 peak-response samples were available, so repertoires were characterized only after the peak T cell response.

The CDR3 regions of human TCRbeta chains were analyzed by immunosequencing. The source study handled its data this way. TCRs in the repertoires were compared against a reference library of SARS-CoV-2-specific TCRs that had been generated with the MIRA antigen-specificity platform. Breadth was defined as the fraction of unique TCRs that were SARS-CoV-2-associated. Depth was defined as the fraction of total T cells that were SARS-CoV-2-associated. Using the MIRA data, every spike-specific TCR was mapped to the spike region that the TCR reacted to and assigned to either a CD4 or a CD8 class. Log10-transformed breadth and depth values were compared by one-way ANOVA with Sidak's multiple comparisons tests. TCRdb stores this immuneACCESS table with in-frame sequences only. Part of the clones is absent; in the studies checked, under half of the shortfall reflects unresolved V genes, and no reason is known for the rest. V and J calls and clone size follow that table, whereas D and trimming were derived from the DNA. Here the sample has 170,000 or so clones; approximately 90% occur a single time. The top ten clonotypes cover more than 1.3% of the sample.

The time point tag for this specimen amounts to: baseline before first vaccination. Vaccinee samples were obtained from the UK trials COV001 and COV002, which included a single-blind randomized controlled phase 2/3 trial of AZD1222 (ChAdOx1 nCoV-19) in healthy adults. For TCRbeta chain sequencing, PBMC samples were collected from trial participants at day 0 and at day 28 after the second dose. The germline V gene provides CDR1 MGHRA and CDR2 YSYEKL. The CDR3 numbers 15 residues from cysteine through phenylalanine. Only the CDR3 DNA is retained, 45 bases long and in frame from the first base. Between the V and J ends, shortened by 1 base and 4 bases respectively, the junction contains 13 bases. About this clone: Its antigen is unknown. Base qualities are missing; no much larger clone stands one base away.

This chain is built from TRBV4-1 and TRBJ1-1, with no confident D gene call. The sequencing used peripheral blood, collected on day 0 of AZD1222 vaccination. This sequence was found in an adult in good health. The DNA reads TGCGCCAGCAGCCAAGCTGCCGGTTCGGGCACTGAAGCTTTCTTT. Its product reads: CASSQAAGSGTEAFF.